This T cell receptor (beta chain) was retrieved from a study of CD8+ T cells in alopecia areata. Notes on the study in general: An increase in clonality over normal scalp was evident in lesional scalp, especially alopecia totalis/universalis. It was less clear whether patients shared TCRs than it was in mice, possibly because of HLA. In scalp and blood during tofacitinib, many expanded lesional clones persisted.

Extraction of RNA preceded its reverse transcription into cDNA, which served as the sequencing template. Some clones are missing from TCRdb's copy, which holds only in-frame ones; the method was immunoSEQ multiplex PCR. The data contain roughly 280,000 clones, approximately 60% of them singletons. Germline V CDR1 and CDR2: SGHNT, YYREEE (reference sequence). CDR3 length equals 13 residues. Trimming shortened V by 2 bases and J by 11 bases, and 11 bases separated the two germline ends. Treatment defined: oral pan-JAK inhibitor, 5-10 mg twice daily. Points on this clone: Its target is unknown.

The starting material was CD4+ T cells sorted from blood, obtained around week 53, from a patient treated with tofacitinib. This chain joins TRBV5-4 and TRBJ1-6; tentatively, D is TRBD1 (5 bases). The origin of this receptor is a human donor with alopecia areata. In DNA form, the CDR3 reads TGTGCCAGCAGCTTCGGGGCAGCGACACCCCTCCACTTT. Protein product: CASSFGAATPLHF. Full variable domain (missing parts from reference TRBV5-4 and TRBJ1-6): ETGVTQSPTHLIKTRGQQVTLRCSSQSGHNTVSWYQQALGQGPQFIFQYYREEENGRGNFPPRFSGLQFPNYSSELNVNALELDDSALYLCASSFGAATPLHFGNGTRLTVT.